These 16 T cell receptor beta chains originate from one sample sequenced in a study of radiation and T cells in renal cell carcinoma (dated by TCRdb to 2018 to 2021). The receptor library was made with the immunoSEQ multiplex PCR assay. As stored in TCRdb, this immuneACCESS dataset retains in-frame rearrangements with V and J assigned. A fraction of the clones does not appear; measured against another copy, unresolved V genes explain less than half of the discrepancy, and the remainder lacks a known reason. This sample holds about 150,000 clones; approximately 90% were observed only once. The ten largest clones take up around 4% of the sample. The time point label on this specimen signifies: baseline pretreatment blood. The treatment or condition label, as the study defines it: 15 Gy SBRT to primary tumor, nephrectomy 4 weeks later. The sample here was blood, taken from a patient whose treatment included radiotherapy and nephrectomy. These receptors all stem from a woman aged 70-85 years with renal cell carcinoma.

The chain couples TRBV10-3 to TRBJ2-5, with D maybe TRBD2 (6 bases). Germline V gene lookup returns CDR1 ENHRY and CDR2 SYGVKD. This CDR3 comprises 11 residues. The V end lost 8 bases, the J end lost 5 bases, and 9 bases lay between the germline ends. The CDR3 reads CAISGRETQYF. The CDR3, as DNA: TGTGCCATCTCTGGGAGGGAGACCCAGTACTTC.

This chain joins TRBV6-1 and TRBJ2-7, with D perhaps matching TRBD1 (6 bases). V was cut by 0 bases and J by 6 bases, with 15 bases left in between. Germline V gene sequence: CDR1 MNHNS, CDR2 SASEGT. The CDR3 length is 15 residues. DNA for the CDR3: TGTGCCAGCAGTGAAGCCTCGGCCAGGGGCGTCGAGCAGTACTTC. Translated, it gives CASSEASARGVEQYF.

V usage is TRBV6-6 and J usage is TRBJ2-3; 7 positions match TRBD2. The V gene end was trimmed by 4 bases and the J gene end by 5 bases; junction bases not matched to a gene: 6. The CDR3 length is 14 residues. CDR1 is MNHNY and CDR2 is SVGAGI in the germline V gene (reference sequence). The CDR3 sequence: CASSWASGVDTQYF. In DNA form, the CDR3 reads TGTGCCAGCAGTTGGGCTAGCGGTGTAGATACGCAGTATTTT.

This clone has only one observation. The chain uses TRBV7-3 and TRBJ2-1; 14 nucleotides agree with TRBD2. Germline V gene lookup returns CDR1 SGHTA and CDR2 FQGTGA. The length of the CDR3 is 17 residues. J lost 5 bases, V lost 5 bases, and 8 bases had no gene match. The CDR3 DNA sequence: TGTGCCAGCAGCCCCCGGACTAGCGGGGGGCCCGACAATGAGCAGTTCTTC. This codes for CASSPRTSGGPDNEQFF.

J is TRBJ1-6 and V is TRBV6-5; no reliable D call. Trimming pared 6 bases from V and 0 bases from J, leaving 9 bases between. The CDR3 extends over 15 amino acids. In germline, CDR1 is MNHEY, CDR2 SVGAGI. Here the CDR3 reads CASSRLSSYNSPLHF. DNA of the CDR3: TGTGCCAGCAGCAGGCTGAGCTCCTATAATTCACCCCTCCACTTT.

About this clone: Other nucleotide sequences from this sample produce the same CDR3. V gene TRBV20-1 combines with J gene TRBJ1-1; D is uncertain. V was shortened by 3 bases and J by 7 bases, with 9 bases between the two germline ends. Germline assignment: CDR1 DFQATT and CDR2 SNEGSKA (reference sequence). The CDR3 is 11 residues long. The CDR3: CSARAPGEAFF. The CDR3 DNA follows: TGCAGTGCTAGGGCCCCTGGTGAAGCTTTCTTT.

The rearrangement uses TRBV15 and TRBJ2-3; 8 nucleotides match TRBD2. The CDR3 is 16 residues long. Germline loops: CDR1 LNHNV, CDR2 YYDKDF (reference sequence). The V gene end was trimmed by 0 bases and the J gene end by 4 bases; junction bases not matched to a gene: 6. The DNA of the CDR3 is TGTGCCACCAGCAGAGAAGGAGCGGGGGCCTCAGATACGCAGTATTTT. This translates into CATSREGAGASDTQYF. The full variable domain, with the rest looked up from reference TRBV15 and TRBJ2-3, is DAMVIQNPRYQVTQFGKPVTLSCSQTLNHNVMYWYQQKSSQAPKLLFHYYDKDFNNEADTPDNFQSRRPNTSFCFLDIRSPGLGDTAMYLCATSREGAGASDTQYFGPGTRLTVL.

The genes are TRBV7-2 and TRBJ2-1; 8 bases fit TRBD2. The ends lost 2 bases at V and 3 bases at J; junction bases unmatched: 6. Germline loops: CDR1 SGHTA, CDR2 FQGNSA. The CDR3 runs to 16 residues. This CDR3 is CASSLRLAGFYNEQFF. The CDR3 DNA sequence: TGTGCCAGCAGCTTAAGGCTAGCGGGTTTCTACAATGAGCAGTTCTTC.

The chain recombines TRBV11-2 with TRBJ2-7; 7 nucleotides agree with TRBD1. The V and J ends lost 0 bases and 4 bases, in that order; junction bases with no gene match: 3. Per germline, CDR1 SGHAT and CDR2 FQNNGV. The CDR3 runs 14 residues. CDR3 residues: CASSLEVTGYEQYF. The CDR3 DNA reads TGTGCCAGCAGCTTAGAGGTGACAGGGTACGAGCAGTACTTC.

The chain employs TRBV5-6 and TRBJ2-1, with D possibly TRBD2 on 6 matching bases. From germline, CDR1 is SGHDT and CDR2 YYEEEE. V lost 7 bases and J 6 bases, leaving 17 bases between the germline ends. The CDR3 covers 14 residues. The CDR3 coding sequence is TGTGCCAGCCTCAAGGTGGGGGGAATCAATGAGCAGTTCTTC. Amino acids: CASLKVGGINEQFF.

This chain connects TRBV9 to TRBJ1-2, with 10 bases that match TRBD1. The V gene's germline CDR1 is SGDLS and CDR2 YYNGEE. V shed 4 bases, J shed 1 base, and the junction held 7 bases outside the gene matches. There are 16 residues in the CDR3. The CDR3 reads CASSPQGQGGNYGYTF. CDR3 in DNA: TGTGCCAGCAGCCCCCAAGGACAGGGGGGTAACTATGGCTACACCTTC.

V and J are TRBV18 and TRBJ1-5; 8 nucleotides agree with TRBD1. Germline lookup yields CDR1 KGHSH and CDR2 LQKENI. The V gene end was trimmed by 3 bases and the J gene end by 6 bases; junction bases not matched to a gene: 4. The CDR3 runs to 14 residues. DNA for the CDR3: TGTGCCAGCTCACCCGACAGGGGAGGTCAGCCCCAGCATTTT. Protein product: CASSPDRGGQPQHF.

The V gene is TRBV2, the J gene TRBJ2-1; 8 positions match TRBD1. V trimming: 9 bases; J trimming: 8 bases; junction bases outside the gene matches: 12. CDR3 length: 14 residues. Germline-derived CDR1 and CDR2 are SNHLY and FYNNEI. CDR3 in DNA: TGTGCCAGAGCGGACAGGGTAATCCCCTATGAGCAGTTCTTC. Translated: CARADRVIPYEQFF.

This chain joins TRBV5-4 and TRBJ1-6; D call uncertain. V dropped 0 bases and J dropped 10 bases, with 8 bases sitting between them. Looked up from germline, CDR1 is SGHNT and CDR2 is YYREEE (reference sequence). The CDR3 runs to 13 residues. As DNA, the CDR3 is TGTGCCAGCAGCTTGGATGGAGGATCACCCCTCCACTTT. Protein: CASSLDGGSPLHF.

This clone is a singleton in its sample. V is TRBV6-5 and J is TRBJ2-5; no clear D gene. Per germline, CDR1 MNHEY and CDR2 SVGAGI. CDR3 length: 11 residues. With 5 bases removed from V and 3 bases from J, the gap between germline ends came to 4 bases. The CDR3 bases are TGTGCCAGCAGTGTTAAAGAGACCCAGTACTTC. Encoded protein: CASSVKETQYF.

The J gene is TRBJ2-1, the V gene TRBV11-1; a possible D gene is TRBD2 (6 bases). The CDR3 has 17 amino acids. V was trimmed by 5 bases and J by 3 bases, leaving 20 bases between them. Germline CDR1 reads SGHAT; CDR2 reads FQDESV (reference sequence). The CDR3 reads CASSPRFRLDGYNEQFF. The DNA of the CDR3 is TGTGCCAGCAGCCCCCGGTTCCGACTAGATGGCTACAATGAGCAGTTCTTC.